This TCR beta chain was recovered during a study of blood T cell repertoires in COVID-19. This CDR3 is built from 15 residues. Trimming left V 6 bases short and J 0 bases short, with 13 bases between. CDR1 LGHDT and CDR2 YNNKEL come from the germline V gene (reference sequence). TCRdb's table, derived via immunoSEQ multiplex PCR, lists solely in-frame clones and lacks some. Of about 330,000 clones in the sample, roughly 90% were seen once. Sequenced material: PBMCs or T cells enriched from blood (not recorded which). The rearrangement joins TRBV3-1 (or the pseudogene TRBV3-2) to TRBJ2-3; a possible D gene is TRBD2 (5 bases). The receptor was isolated from a woman in her 30s who had recovered from COVID-19. CDR3 sequence (DNA): TGTGCCAGCAGTGGGCTAGCAGTGAGCACAGATACGCAGTATTTT. Amino acid sequence: CASSGLAVSTDTQYF.